This TCR beta chain was observed in a study of blood T cell repertoires in COVID-19. The study drew participants aged about 18 to 95 years from 20 to 30 US areas. In assigning cohorts, the study relied on participant-reported clinical history. CDR1 and CDR2 (germline): SGHVS, FQNEAQ. The CDR3 length is 17 residues. V shed 3 bases and J 7 bases; nucleotides not matched to a gene: 12. The method was immunoSEQ multiplex PCR; TCRdb's version includes in-frame clones alone and lacks a portion of them. The profile covers a few hundred thousand clones, with around 89% appearing a single time and over 2% taken by the ten largest.

The source is a middle-aged woman with acute COVID-19. The rearrangement uses TRBV7-8 and TRBJ1-4, with 9 bases lining up with TRBD1. Sequencing used PBMCs or T cells enriched from blood (not recorded which). The CDR3 nucleotides read TGTGCCAGCAGCTTTTACAGGGGGCTTGATTCGGGTGAAAAACTGTTTTTT. Translating it yields CASSFYRGLDSGEKLFF.